These 28 T cell receptor beta chains originate from one sample sequenced in a study of T cell responses to AZD1222 COVID-19 vaccine. The method was immunoSEQ multiplex PCR; TCRdb's version includes in-frame clones alone and lacks a portion of them. The sample has approximately 44,000 clones; roughly 75% are singletons. The material was peripheral blood, obtained on day 0 of AZD1222 vaccination. The source is an adult in good health.

The gene calls are TRBV11-3 and TRBJ1-1; D is unresolved. Trimming cost V 1 base and J 0 bases, with 9 bases left between them. Germline V CDR1 and CDR2: SGHNT, YENEEA. This CDR3 region has 15 residues. CDR3: CASSLGRTVNTEAFF. DNA of the CDR3: TGTGCCAGCAGCTTAGGGCGAACCGTGAACACTGAAGCTTTCTTT.

This clone came up a few times. This rearrangement joins TRBV13 to TRBJ1-4; no definite D call. CDR1 is PRHDT and CDR2 is FYEKMQ in the germline V gene (reference sequence). CDR3 length: 19 amino acids. V lost 4 bases and J 0 bases, leaving 21 bases between the germline ends. This CDR3 is CASSYRQGLKNPTNEKLFF. The DNA for the CDR3 is TGTGCCAGCAGCTACCGACAAGGACTTAAGAATCCAACTAATGAAAAACTGTTTTTT.

The gene calls are TRBV10-3 and TRBJ2-6; D may be TRBD1 or TRBD2 (7 bases each). Per the germline V gene, CDR1 is ENHRY and CDR2 is SYGVKD. V was trimmed by 1 base and J by 0 bases, leaving 16 bases between them. CDR3 length: 19 residues. The CDR3 sequence: CAISELTGRGSSGANVLTF. The CDR3, as DNA: TGTGCCATCAGTGAGTTGACAGGGAGGGGATCCTCTGGGGCCAACGTCCTGACTTTC.

The table lists this clone with a few counts. The rearrangement uses TRBV27 and TRBJ2-7; 7 bases are shared with TRBD2. The CDR3 covers 15 residues. CDR1 is MNHEY, CDR2 SMNVEV, per germline (reference sequence). V shed 5 bases, J shed 3 bases, and the junction held 10 bases outside the gene matches. The CDR3 sequence: CASSRIVGGGYEQYF. The CDR3 DNA reads as TGTGCCAGCAGTCGGATCGTCGGCGGGGGCTACGAGCAGTACTTC.

The V call is TRBV2, the J call TRBJ1-6; D gene unclear. Between the trimmed V and J ends, which lost 4 bases and 10 bases, there was a span of 11 bases. In germline, CDR1 is SNHLY, CDR2 FYNNEI. This CDR3 is built from 13 residues. The CDR3 sequence is CASSVNSESPLHF. CDR3 DNA sequence: TGTGCCAGCAGTGTAAACAGTGAATCACCCCTCCACTTT.

This rearrangement joins TRBV5-1 to TRBJ1-3; D is uncertain. There are 14 residues in the CDR3. The V and J ends lost 3 bases and 1 base respectively, with 8 bases between them. CDR1 is SGHRS, CDR2 YFSETQ, per germline. CDR3 coding DNA: TGCGCCAGCAGCTCCCAGGCTTCTGGAAACACCATATATTTT. It is translated as CASSSQASGNTIYF.

This chain uses TRBV5-6 with TRBJ1-2; D not certain. The length of the CDR3 is 12 residues. In germline, CDR1 is SGHDT, CDR2 YYEEEE. Trimming cost V 0 bases and J 3 bases, with 3 bases left between them. The CDR3 reads CASSLGDYGYTF. As DNA, the CDR3 is TGTGCCAGCAGCTTGGGGGACTATGGCTACACCTTC.

This clone has only a few counts. The V gene is TRBV7-9, the J gene TRBJ2-1, with D hard to call. V was shortened by 2 bases and J by 7 bases, with 6 bases between the two germline ends. Germline CDR1 is SEHNR and CDR2 is FQNEAQ (reference sequence). The CDR3 length is 12 residues. CDR3 nucleotides: TGTGCCAGCAGCTTATATGGGAATGAGCAGTTCTTC. Protein: CASSLYGNEQFF.

This clone has only one observation. This chain links TRBV7-9 with TRBJ2-3; unclear D gene. Germline V gene data show CDR1 as SEHNR and CDR2 as FQNEAQ (reference sequence). The germline V and J ends were trimmed by 10 bases and 0 bases, with 20 bases remaining between them. This CDR3 is 16 amino acids long. The CDR3 coding sequence is TGTGCCAACGGGCTCCCACGTCAAGCTAGCACAGATACGCAGTATTTT. It yields the protein CANGLPRQASTDTQYF.

The chain employs TRBV30 and TRBJ1-1, with 7 bases identical to TRBD1. V gave up 4 bases and J gave up 2 bases; unmatched junction bases: 7. This CDR3 is 14 amino acids long. CDR1 is GTSNPN and CDR2 is SVGIG in the germline V gene (reference sequence). The DNA for the CDR3 is TGTGCCTGGACTAGACAGGGCGCTAACACTGAAGCTTTCTTT. The encoded protein is CAWTRQGANTEAFF.

The table lists this clone with a count of one. Other DNA sequences of this sample code for an identical CDR3. The chain has TRBV5-1 and TRBJ1-1; the D gene is possibly TRBD1 (5 bases). This CDR3 spans 13 amino acids. Trimming shortened V by 4 bases and J by 5 bases, and 12 bases separated the two germline ends. CDR1 is SGHRS and CDR2 is YFSETQ in the germline V gene. CDR3 amino acids: CASSSVGGTEAFF. The CDR3 DNA follows: TGCGCCAGCAGCAGTGTCGGGGGGACTGAAGCTTTCTTT. Full variable domain (missing parts from reference TRBV5-1 and TRBJ1-1): KAGVTQTPRYLIKTRGQQVTLSCSPISGHRSVSWYQQTPGQGLQFLFEYFSETQRNKGNFPGRFSGRQFSNSRSEMNVSTLELGDSALYLCASSSVGGTEAFFGQGTRLTVV.

In its sample, this clone was seen once. The chain employs TRBV19 and TRBJ2-5, with TRBD2 as a possible D gene (6 bases). The CDR3 is made up of 14 amino acids. V lost 5 bases and J lost 9, with 19 bases in between. The germline gives CDR1 LNHDA, CDR2 SQIVND (reference sequence). CDR3 nucleotides: TGTGCCAGTAGTCTTCCCGGGGGTCCGGTGGCCCAGTACTTC. Amino acids: CASSLPGGPVAQYF.

This chain uses TRBV18 with TRBJ2-5; no clear D. The germline gives CDR1 KGHSH, CDR2 LQKENI. Trimming pared 1 base from V and 5 bases from J, leaving 5 bases between. This CDR3 has 12 amino acids. DNA of the CDR3: TGTGCCAGCTCACCACGCCTGGAGACCCAGTACTTC. It specifies CASSPRLETQYF.

The chain carries TRBV13 and TRBJ2-7; D is perhaps TRBD1 or TRBD2 (5 bases each). CDR3 size: 15 residues. V was cut by 0 bases and J by 3 bases, with 12 bases left in between. CDR1 is PRHDT, CDR2 FYEKMQ, per germline (reference sequence). The CDR3 DNA is TGTGCCAGCAGCTTAGGGTCGGGGCTAGTCTACGAGCAGTACTTC. Its translation: CASSLGSGLVYEQYF. Drawing the rest from reference TRBV13 and TRBJ2-7, the complete variable domain is AAGVIQSPRHLIKEKRETATLKCYPIPRHDTVYWYQQGPGQDPQFLISFYEKMQSDKGSIPDRFSAQQFSDYHSELNMSSLELGDSALYFCASSLGSGLVYEQYFGPGTRLTVT.

The J gene is TRBJ1-5, the V gene TRBV6-5; D is perhaps TRBD1 (6 bases). The V gene's germline CDR1 is MNHEY and CDR2 SVGAGI. Trimming left V 0 bases short and J 7 bases short, with 13 bases between. This CDR3 is built from 15 residues. DNA for the CDR3: TGTGCCAGCAGTTACTCGGGGGGGCGCGGGCAGCCCCAGCATTTT. It codes for CASSYSGGRGQPQHF.

The rearrangement uses TRBV5-4 and TRBJ2-1; 16 bases are shared with TRBD2. Germline V CDR1 and CDR2: SGHNT, YYREEE (reference sequence). This CDR3 region has 16 residues. Unmatched junction bases numbered 7, after V lost 3 bases and J lost 10 bases. CDR3: CASSSGTSGGAWEQFF. The CDR3 DNA reads as TGTGCCAGCAGCTCCGGGACTAGCGGGGGGGCATGGGAGCAGTTCTTC. The entire variable domain, with the rest obtained from reference TRBV5-4 and TRBJ2-1, is as follows: ETGVTQSPTHLIKTRGQQVTLRCSSQSGHNTVSWYQQALGQGPQFIFQYYREEENGRGNFPPRFSGLQFPNYSSELNVNALELDDSALYLCASSSGTSGGAWEQFFGPGTRLTVL.

This chain uses TRBV5-4 with TRBJ1-2; a possible D gene is TRBD1 (5 bases). Germline assignment: CDR1 SGHNT and CDR2 YYREEE (reference sequence). This CDR3 spans 14 amino acids. Trimming pared 4 bases from V and 3 bases from J, leaving 13 bases between. The CDR3 coding sequence is TGTGCCAGCAGCGACCAGACAGACTACTATGGCTACACCTTC. This gives the protein CASSDQTDYYGYTF.

V and J are TRBV7-3 and TRBJ2-6; tentative D call: TRBD2 (5 bases). The germline V gene has CDR1 SGHTA and CDR2 FQGTGA. Trimming took off 3 bases at V and 2 bases at J, with 17 bases between the two ends. The CDR3 has 18 amino acids. The CDR3 is CASSFEGGFGAGANVLTF. CDR3 nucleotide sequence: TGTGCCAGCAGCTTTGAAGGAGGTTTCGGGGCTGGGGCCAACGTCCTGACTTTC.

By frequency in the sample, this clone is medium-sized (0.01 to 0.1%). The chain couples TRBV6-5 to TRBJ2-5, with D unclear. V dropped 5 bases and J dropped 7 bases, with 14 bases sitting between them. CDR3 length: 13 amino acids. Germline CDR1 and CDR2: MNHEY and SVGAGI. This CDR3 reads CASSQRVRGTQYF. CDR3 nucleotide sequence: TGTGCCAGCAGTCAACGGGTTAGAGGGACCCAGTACTTC.

The chain couples TRBV14 to TRBJ1-2, with D perhaps matching TRBD1 (5 bases). V was shortened by 5 bases and J by 3 bases, with 10 bases between the two germline ends. Germline V gives CDR1 SGHDN, CDR2 FVKESK. The CDR3 consists of 13 residues. Here the CDR3 reads CASSGGLYYGYTF. Here the CDR3 DNA reads TGTGCCAGCAGCGGGGGACTGTACTATGGCTACACCTTC.

The chain uses TRBV24-1 and TRBJ1-4; tentatively, D is TRBD1 (6 bases). This CDR3 region has 14 residues. Germline V gene sequence: CDR1 KGHDR, CDR2 SFDVKD. V gave up 3 bases and J gave up 4 bases, with 8 bases separating them. CDR3: CATSDGGGNEKLFF. The CDR3, as DNA: TGTGCCACCAGTGATGGAGGGGGTAATGAAAAACTGTTTTTT.

This clone was seen a few times. The genes are TRBV7-9 and TRBJ2-4; D remains ambiguous. Trimming removed 8 bases at V and 6 bases at J, with 17 bases between. This CDR3 is built from 14 residues. The germline V gene encodes CDR1 SEHNR and CDR2 FQNEAQ (reference sequence). The CDR3 bases are TGTGCCAGCTCCGAACCGGGCCTAGGAAACATTCAGTACTTC. It yields the protein CASSEPGLGNIQYF.

The chain joins TRBV7-9 to TRBJ1-4; D is undetermined. CDR3 length: 14 residues. The germline gives CDR1 SEHNR, CDR2 FQNEAQ (reference sequence). The V end lost 5 bases, the J end lost 2 bases, and 9 bases lay between the germline ends. The CDR3 spells CASSPSYTNEKLFF. DNA for the CDR3: TGTGCCAGCAGCCCAAGCTATACTAATGAAAAACTGTTTTTT.

In the case of this clone: At one end the junction does not follow the germline gene, possibly because of a read error. This chain links TRBV11-2 with TRBJ1-6, with D unresolved. This CDR3 is built from 15 residues. From germline, CDR1 is SGHAT and CDR2 FQNNGV. CDR3 DNA: TGTGCCAGCAGCTTAGCCGGGTCCTTTAATTCACCCCTCCACTTT. This encodes CASSLAGSFNSPLHF.

This sequence joins TRBV9 and TRBJ1-1; the D gene is possibly TRBD1 (5 bases). CDR3 length: 13 residues. Germline values: CDR1 SGDLS, CDR2 YYNGEE. Trimming removed 4 bases at V and 1 base at J, with 8 bases between. In DNA, the CDR3 is TGTGCCAGCAGCCGTGACAGGAACACTGAAGCTTTCTTT. Its protein product is CASSRDRNTEAFF.

V is TRBV3-1 (or the pseudogene TRBV3-2) and J is TRBJ2-3, with TRBD2 identical over 9 bases. This CDR3 spans 16 amino acids. The junction had 3 bases not matched to a gene; V was cut back by 1 base and J by 1 base. Germline V CDR1 and CDR2: LGHDT, YNNKEL (reference sequence). In DNA form, the CDR3 reads TGTGCCAGCAGCCAAGCTCCTAGCGGGGGCACAGATACGCAGTATTTT. Translation: CASSQAPSGGTDTQYF.

The chain recombines TRBV24-1 with TRBJ2-6; D call uncertain. This CDR3 is 17 amino acids long. Between the trimmed V and J ends, which lost 3 bases and 0 bases, there was a span of 11 bases. Germline V gene lookup returns CDR1 KGHDR and CDR2 SFDVKD. The CDR3 is CATSDTKVDSGANVLTF. The CDR3 DNA sequence: TGTGCCACCAGTGATACCAAGGTAGACTCTGGGGCCAACGTCCTGACTTTC.

This chain uses TRBV6-5 with TRBJ2-1; 8 nucleotides align to TRBD2. The junction had 2 bases not matched to a gene; V was cut back by 4 bases and J by 0 bases. The length of the CDR3 is 15 residues. Germline CDR1 MNHEY, CDR2 SVGAGI. In DNA, the CDR3 is TGTGCCAGCAGTTTAGCGGGGAGCTCCTACAATGAGCAGTTCTTC. Protein sequence: CASSLAGSSYNEQFF.